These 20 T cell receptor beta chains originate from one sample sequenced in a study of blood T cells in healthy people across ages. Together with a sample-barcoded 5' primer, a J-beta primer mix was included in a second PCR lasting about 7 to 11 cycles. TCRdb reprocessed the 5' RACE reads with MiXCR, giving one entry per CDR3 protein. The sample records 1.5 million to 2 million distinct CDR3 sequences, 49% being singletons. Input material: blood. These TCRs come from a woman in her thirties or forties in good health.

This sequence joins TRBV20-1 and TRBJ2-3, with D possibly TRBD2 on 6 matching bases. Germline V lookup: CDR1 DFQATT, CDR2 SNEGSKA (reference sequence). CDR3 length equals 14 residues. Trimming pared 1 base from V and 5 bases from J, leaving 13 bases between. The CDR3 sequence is CSARAEGMGDTQYF. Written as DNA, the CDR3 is TGCAGTGCTAGAGCGGAGGGGATGGGAGATACGCAGTATTTT.

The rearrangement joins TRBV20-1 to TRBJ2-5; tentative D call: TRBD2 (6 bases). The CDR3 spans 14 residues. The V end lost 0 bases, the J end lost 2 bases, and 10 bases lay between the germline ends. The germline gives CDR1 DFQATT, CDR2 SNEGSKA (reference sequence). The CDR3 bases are TGCAGTGCTAGAGATAGCGGCAGTCAAGAGACCCAGTACTTC. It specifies CSARDSGSQETQYF.

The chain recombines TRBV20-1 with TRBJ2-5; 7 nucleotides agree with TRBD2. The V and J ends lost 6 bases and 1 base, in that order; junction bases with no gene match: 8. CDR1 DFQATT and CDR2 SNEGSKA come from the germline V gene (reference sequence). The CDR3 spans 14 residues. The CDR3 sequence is CSADGRSRQETQYF. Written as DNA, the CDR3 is TGCAGTGCGGACGGGAGGTCCCGCCAAGAGACCCAGTACTTC.

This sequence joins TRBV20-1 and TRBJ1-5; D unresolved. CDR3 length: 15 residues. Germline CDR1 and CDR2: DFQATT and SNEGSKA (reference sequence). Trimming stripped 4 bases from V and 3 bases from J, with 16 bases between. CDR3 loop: CSAIDKPAHNQPQHF. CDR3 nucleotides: TGCAGTGCTATAGATAAGCCGGCCCACAATCAGCCCCAGCATTTT.

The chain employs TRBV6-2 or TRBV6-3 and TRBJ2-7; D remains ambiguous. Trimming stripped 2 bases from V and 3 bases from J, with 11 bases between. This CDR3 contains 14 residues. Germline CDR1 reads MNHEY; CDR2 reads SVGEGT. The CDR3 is CASSYQQFNYEQYF. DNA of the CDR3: TGTGCCAGCAGTTACCAACAGTTCAACTACGAGCAGTACTTC.

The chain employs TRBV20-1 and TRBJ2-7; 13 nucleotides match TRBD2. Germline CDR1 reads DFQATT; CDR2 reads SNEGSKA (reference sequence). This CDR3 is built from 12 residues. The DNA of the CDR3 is TGCGGAGGGACTAGCGGGGCCTACGAGCAGTACTTC. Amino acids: CGGTSGAYEQYF.

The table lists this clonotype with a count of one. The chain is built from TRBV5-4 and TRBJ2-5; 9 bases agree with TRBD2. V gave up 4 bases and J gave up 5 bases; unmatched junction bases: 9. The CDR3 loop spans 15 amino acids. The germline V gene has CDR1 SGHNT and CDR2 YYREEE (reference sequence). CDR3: CASSPLAGKGETQYF. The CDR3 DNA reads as TGTGCCAGCAGCCCGCTAGCGGGGAAGGGGGAGACCCAGTACTTC.

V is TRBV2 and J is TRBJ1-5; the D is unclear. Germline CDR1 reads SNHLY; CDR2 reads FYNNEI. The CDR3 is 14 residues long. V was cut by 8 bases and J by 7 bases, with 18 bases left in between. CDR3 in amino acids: CASSGQGLPQPQHF. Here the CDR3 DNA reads TGTGCCAGCTCCGGCCAAGGGCTCCCCCAGCCCCAGCATTTT.

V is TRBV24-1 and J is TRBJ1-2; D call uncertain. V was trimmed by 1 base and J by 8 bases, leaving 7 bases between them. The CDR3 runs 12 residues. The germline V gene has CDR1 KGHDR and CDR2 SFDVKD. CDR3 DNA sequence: TGTGCCACCAGTGATTTCGCCACGGGCTACACCTTC. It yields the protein CATSDFATGYTF.

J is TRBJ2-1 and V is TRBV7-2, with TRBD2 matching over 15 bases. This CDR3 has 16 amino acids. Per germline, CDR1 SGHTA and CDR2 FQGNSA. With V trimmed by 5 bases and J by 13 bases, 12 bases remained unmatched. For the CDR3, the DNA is TGTGCCAGCAGCCCAGGAGGGACTAGCGGGGGGCGTCAACAGTTCTTC. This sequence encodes CASSPGGTSGGRQQFF.

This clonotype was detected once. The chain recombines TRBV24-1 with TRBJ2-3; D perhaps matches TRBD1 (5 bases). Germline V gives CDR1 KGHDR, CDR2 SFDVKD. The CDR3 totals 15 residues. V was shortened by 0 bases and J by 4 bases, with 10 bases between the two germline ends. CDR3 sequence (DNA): TGTGCCACCAGTGATTTGCCCTCAGGGTCAGATACGCAGTATTTT. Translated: CATSDLPSGSDTQYF.

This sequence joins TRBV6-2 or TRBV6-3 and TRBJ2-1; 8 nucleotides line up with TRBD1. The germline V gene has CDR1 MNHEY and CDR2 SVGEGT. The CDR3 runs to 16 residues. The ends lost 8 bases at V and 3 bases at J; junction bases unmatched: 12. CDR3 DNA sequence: TGTGCCAGCGCACGCAGGGGGCGCGGGATCTACAATGAGCAGTTCTTC. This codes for CASARRGRGIYNEQFF.

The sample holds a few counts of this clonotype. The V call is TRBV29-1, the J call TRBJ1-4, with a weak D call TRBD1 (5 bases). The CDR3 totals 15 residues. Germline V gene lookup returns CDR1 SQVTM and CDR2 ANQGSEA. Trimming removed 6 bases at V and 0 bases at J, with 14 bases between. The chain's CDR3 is CSVQPAGPTNEKLFF. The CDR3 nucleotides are TGCAGCGTCCAACCAGCGGGGCCAACTAATGAAAAACTGTTTTTT. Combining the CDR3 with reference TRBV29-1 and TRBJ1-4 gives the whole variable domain SAVISQKPSRDICQRGTSLTIQCQVDSQVTMMFWYRQQPGQSLTLIATANQGSEATYESGFVIDKFPISRPNLTFSTLTVSNMSPEDSSIYLCSVQPAGPTNEKLFFGSGTQLSVL.

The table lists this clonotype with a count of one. CDR3 nucleotides: TGTGCCACCAGTGATTTCACAGGCGTGAGCACAGATACGCAGTATTTT. Its protein is CATSDFTGVSTDTQYF. The rearrangement joins TRBV24-1 to TRBJ2-3, with a weak D call TRBD1 (5 bases). The CDR3 runs to 16 residues. Germline V gene lookup returns CDR1 KGHDR and CDR2 SFDVKD. Deletions cut 1 base from V and 0 bases from J, with 10 bases between.

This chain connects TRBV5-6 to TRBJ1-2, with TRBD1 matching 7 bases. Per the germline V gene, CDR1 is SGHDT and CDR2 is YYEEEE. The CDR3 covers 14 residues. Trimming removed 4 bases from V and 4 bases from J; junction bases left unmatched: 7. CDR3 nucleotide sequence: TGTGCCAGCAGCGCTGGGACAGATACCTATGGCTACACCTTC. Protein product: CASSAGTDTYGYTF.

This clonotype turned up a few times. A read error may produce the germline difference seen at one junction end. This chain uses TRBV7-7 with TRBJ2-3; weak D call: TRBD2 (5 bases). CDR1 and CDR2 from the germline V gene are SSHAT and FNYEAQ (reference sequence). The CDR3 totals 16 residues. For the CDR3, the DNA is TGTGCTAGCAGCCCCGGGGTCGCAACTAGCACAGATACGCAGTATTTT. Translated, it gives CASSPGVATSTDTQYF.

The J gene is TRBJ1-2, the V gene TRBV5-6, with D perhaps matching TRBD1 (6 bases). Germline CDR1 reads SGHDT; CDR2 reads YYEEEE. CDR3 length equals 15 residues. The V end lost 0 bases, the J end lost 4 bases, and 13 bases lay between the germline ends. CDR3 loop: CASSLGDMIFYGYTF. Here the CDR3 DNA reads TGTGCCAGCAGCTTGGGGGACATGATCTTCTATGGCTACACCTTC.

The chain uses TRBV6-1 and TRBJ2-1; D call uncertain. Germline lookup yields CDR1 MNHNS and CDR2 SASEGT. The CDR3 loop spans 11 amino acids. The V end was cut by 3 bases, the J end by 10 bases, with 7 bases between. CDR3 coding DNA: TGTGCCAGCAGTGATGTGTGGGAGCAGTTCTTC. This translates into CASSDVWEQFF.

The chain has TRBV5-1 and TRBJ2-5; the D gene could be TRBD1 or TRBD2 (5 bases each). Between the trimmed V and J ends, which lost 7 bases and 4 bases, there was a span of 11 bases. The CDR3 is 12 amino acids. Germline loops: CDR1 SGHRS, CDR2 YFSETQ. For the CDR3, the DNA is TGCGCCAGCGGGGGACCTCTAGAGACCCAGTACTTC. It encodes CASGGPLETQYF.

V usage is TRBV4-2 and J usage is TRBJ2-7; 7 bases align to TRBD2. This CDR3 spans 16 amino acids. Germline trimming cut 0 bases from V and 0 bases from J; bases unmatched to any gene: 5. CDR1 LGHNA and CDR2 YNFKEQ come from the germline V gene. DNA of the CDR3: TGTGCCAGCAGCCAAGAGGCGGGACTAAGCTCCTACGAGCAGTACTTC. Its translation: CASSQEAGLSSYEQYF.